The rows below give T cell receptor beta chains drawn from one sample of a study of cytomegalovirus exposure and HLA in healthy donors. The table came from immunoSEQ multiplex PCR; TCRdb's copy has only in-frame clones and leaves some out. Among 250,000 or so clones listed, more than 75% were seen once. The sample taken for sequencing was PBMCs. These TCRs come from a human donor in good health. The CDR3 runs from the conserved cysteine through the conserved F or W.

>16|TRBV28
CATTQGFGAGYYEQYF
>17|TRBV5-1
CASTPAVAGGGVETQYF
>14|TRBV27
CASKLLIAKSEQYF
>15|TRBV13
CASSSTGEYDYGYTF
>15|TRBV15
CATSRDPGGNEKLFF
>16|TRBV19
CASSIPPGGMNTEAFF
>15|TRBV2
CASSEREGFYNEQFF
>15|TRBV2
CASRTSGDSYNEQFF
>15|TRBV5-1
CASSLGGQGSPGYTF
>17|TRBV28
CASSLSFLAGVLVEQYF
>13|TRBV11-2
CASSSNGFYEQYF
>17|TRBV1
CTSSQVSGRANTGELFF
>14|TRBV6-5
CASSYSRESDEQFF
>16|TRBV5-4
CASSLGGTSGTGELFF
>17|TRBV10-3
CAISPGQGKNRHNEQFF
>14|TRBV15
CATSSERGYTEAFF
>14|TRBV29-1
CSVVTSGRSDIQYF
>19|TRBV18
CASSPLLLQGSNRYNEQFF
>15|TRBV10-1
CASSPVTGSTDTQYF
>16|TRBV11-1
CASSLGGSGSTHEQYF
>14|TRBV14
CASSPLVSSYEQYF
>13|TRBV6-5
CASRIEGADTQYF
>11|TRBV7-2
CASRLHSEQYF
>13|TRBV5-1
CASSYGKTDTQYF
>16|TRBV28
CASRRGPSSGANVLTF
>14|TRBV30
CAWNMGAFGNTIYF
>13|TRBV29-1
CSVALTGSNTIYF
>15|TRBV7-9
CASSLYRDGQETQYF
>13|TRBV2
CASSEGLLNEQFF
>18|TRBV5-1
CASSLGGTSGRSSDTQYF
>14|TRBV11-2
CASSLGGGRNEQYF
>12|TRBV27
CASATGQETQYF
>14|TRBV7-3
CASRQYGNRDRAFF
>12|TRBV29-1
CSVEQLATEAFF
>15|TRBV10-3
CAISDPGGAGQPQHF
>16|TRBV4-2
CASSQLASRVNGEQFF
>14|TRBV5-1
CASSLDRGRNGYTF
>14|TRBV18
CASSPDSFTDTQYF
>15|TRBV15
CATSRDRTGVEEQYF
>18|TRBV14
CASSLQPGAAPYTGELFF
>15|TRBV10-3
CAIRAGTSGRGEQFF
>14|TRBV5-1
CASSPGTSIYEQFF
>13|TRBV7-9
CASSLVSRGELFF
>14|TRBV7-9
CSSSLGAAQETQYF
>15|TRBV18
CASSPGTGLENEQFF
>15|TRBV28
CASRWLADSSGELFF
>13|TRBV11-2
CASSSGLSHEQYF
>14|TRBV28
CASSLLALNTEAFF
>17|TRBV19
CASSRGMSGGSYNEQFF
>15|TRBV6-1
CASSEGDLANYGYTF
>17|TRBV28
CASSTGRRERFSYEQYF
>15|TRBV6-6
CASSYLLAGIYEQYF
>17|TRBV7-9
CASSLAPSLSSYNEQFF
>17|TRBV28
CASSGAPLQARYDGYTF
>14|TRBV7-8
CASSAAGMNTEAFF